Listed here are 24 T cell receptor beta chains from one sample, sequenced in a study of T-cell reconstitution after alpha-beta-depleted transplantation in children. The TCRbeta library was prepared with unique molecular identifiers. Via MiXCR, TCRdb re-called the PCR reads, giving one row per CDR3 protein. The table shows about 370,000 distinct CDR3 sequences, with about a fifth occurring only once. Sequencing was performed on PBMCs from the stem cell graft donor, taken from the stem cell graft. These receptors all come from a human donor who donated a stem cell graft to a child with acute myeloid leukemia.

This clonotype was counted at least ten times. In DNA, the CDR3 is TGTGCCAGCAGTGGTTCCAGGGCGAGTAATGAGCAGTTCTTC. Translating gives CASSGSRASNEQFF. The V call is TRBV6-1, the J call TRBJ2-1; a weak D match, TRBD1 (5 bases). Trimming took 4 bases from V and 7 from J, leaving 14 bases between them. Germline loops: CDR1 MNHNS, CDR2 SASEGT. This CDR3 comprises 14 residues.

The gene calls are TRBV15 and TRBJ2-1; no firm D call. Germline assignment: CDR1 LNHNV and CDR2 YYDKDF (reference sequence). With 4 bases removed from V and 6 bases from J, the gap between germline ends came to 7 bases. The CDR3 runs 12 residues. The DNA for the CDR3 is TGTGCCACCAGCACGAGACTCAATGAGCAGTTCTTC. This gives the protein CATSTRLNEQFF.

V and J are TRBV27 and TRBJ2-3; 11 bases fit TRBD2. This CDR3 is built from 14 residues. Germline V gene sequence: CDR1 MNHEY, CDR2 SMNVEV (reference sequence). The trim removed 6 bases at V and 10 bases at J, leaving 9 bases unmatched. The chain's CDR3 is CASRLAGDMIPQYF. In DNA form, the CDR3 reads TGTGCCAGCAGACTAGCGGGAGATATGATTCCGCAGTATTTT.

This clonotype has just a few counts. CDR3 residues: CASSKARVEGQPQHF. CDR3 sequence (DNA): TGTGCCAGCAGCAAAGCGCGGGTGGAGGGTCAGCCCCAGCATTTT. The chain recombines TRBV21-1 with TRBJ1-5. TRBV21-1 is marked as a pseudogene. The CDR3 has 15 amino acids.

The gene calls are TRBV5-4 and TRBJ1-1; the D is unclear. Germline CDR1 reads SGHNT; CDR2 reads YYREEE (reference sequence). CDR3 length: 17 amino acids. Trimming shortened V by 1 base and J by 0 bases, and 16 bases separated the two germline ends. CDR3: CASSLSVRTFMNTEAFF. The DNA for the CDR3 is TGTGCCAGCAGCTTGTCGGTAAGGACGTTCATGAACACTGAAGCTTTCTTT. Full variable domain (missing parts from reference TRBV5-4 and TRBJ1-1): ETGVTQSPTHLIKTRGQQVTLRCSSQSGHNTVSWYQQALGQGPQFIFQYYREEENGRGNFPPRFSGLQFPNYSSELNVNALELDDSALYLCASSLSVRTFMNTEAFFGQGTRLTVV.

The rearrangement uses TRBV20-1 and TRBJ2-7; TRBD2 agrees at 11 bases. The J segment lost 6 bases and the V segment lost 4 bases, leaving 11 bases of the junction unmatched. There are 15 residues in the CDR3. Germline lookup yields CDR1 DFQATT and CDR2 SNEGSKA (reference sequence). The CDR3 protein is CSAMTSGIDLREQYF. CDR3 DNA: TGCAGTGCTATGACTAGCGGGATCGATTTGCGCGAGCAGTACTTC.

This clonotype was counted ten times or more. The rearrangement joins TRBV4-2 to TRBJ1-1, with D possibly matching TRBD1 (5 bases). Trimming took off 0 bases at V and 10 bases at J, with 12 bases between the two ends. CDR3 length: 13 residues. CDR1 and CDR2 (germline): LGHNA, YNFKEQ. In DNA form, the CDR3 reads TGTGCCAGCAGCCAAGATTTGGGGCTGGGAGCTTTCTTT. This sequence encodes CASSQDLGLGAFF.

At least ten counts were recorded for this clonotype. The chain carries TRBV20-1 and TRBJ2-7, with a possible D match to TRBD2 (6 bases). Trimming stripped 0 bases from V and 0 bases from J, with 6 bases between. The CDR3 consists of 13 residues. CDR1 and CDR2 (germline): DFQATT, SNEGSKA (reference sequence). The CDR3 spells CSARDGSSYEQYF. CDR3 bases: TGCAGTGCTAGAGACGGGAGCTCCTACGAGCAGTACTTC.

The CDR3: CATSRESGTGNEQYF. For the CDR3, the DNA is TGTGCCACCAGCAGGGAATCCGGGACAGGGAACGAGCAGTACTTC. V is TRBV15 and J is TRBJ2-7; 9 bases are shared with TRBD1. This CDR3 region has 15 residues. V dropped 3 bases and J dropped 5; count of bases not matched to a gene: 8. CDR1 and CDR2 from the germline V gene are LNHNV and YYDKDF (reference sequence).

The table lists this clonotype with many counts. The DNA for the CDR3 is TGTGCCACCAGTGATCCCGGGATCAGGAATGAGCAGTTCTTC. Protein: CATSDPGIRNEQFF. The rearrangement joins TRBV24-1 to TRBJ2-1; D might be TRBD2 (5 bases). CDR1 and CDR2 from the germline V gene are KGHDR and SFDVKD. The CDR3 is 14 amino acids. The V gene lost 3 bases and the J gene lost 7 bases, with 12 bases spanning the gap.

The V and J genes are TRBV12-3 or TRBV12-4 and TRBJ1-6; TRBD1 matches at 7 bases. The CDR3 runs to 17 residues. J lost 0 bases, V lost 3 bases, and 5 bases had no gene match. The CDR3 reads CASSFLGDSSYNSPLHF. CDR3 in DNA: TGTGCCAGCAGTTTCTTAGGGGACAGCTCCTATAATTCACCCCTCCACTTT.

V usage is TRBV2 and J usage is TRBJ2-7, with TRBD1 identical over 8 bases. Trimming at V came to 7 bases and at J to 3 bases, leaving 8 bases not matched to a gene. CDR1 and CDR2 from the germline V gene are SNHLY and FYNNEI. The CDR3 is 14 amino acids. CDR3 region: CASKGGTGYYEQYF. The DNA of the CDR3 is TGTGCCAGCAAGGGCGGGACAGGTTACTACGAGCAGTACTTC.

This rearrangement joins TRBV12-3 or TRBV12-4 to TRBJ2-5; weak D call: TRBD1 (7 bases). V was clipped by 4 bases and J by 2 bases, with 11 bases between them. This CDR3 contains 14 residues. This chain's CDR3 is CASSWAGQQETQYF. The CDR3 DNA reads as TGTGCCAGCAGTTGGGCGGGACAGCAAGAGACCCAGTACTTC.

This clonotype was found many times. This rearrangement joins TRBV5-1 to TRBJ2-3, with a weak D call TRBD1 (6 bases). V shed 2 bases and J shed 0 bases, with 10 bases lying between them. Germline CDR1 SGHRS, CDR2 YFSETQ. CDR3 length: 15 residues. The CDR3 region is CASSLMDSSTDTQYF. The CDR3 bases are TGCGCCAGCAGCTTAATGGACAGTAGCACAGATACGCAGTATTTT.

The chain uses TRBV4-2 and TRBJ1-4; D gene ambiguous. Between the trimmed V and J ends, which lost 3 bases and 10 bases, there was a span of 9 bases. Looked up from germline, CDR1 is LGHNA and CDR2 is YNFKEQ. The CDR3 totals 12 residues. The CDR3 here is CASSHEKGKLFF. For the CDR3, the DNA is TGTGCCAGCAGCCACGAAAAGGGAAAACTGTTTTTT.

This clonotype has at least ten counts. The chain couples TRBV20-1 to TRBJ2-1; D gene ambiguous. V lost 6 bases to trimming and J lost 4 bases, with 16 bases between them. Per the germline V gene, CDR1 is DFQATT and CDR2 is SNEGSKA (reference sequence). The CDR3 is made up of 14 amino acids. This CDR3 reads CSACPAGGYNEQFF. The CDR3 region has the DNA TGCAGTGCCTGCCCGGCCGGCGGATACAATGAGCAGTTCTTC.

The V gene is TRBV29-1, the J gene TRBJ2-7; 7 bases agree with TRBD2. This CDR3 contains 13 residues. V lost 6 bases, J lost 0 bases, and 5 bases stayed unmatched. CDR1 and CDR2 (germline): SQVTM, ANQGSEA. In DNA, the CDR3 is TGCAGCGTGGGCGGGAGTCTCTCCTACGAGCAGTACTTC. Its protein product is CSVGGSLSYEQYF.

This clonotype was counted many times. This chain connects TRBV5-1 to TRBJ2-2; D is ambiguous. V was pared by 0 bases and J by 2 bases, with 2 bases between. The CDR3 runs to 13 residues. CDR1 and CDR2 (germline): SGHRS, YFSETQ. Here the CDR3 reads CASSLDNTGELFF. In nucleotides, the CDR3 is TGCGCCAGCAGCTTGGATAACACCGGGGAGCTGTTTTTT.

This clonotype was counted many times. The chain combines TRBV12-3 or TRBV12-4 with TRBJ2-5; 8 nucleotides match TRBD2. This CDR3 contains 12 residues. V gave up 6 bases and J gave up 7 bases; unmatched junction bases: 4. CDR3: CASRLAEGTQYF. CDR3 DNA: TGTGCCAGCAGACTAGCGGAGGGGACCCAGTACTTC.

As DNA, the CDR3 is TGTGCCAGCAGCCCCCCCCGGGGCAGCTCCTACAATGAGCAGTTCTTC. Protein sequence: CASSPPRGSSYNEQFF. This chain connects TRBV7-9 to TRBJ2-1, with D possibly being TRBD1 or TRBD2 (5 bases each). The germline gives CDR1 SEHNR, CDR2 FQNEAQ (reference sequence). V was cut by 5 bases and J by 0 bases, with 14 bases left in between. This CDR3 has 16 residues.

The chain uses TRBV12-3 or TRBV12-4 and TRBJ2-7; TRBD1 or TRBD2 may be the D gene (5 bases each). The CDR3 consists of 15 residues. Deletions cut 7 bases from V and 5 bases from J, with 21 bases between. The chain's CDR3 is CASTPPGLVVNEQYF. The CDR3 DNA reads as TGTGCCAGCACCCCCCCGGGGCTAGTAGTCAACGAGCAGTACTTC.

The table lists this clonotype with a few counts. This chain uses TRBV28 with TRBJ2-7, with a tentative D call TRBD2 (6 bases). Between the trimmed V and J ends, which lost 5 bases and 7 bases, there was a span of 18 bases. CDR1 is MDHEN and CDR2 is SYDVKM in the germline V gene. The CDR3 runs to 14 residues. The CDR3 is CASSTGRGFGEQYF. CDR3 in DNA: TGTGCCAGCAGTACCGGGAGAGGGTTCGGGGAGCAGTACTTC.

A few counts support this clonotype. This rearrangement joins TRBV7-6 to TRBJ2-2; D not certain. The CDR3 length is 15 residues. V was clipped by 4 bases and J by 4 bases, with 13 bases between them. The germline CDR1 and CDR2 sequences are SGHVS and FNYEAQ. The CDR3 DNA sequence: TGTGCCAGCAGCTCTGAGCTATTATCCACCGGGGAGCTGTTTTTT. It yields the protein CASSSELLSTGELFF.

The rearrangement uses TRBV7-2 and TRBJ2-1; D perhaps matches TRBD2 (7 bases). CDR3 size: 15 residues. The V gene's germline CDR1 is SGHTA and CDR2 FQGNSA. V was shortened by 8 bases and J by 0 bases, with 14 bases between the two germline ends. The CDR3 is CASRGRESSYNEQFF. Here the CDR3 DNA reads TGTGCCAGCCGGGGGCGGGAGAGCTCCTACAATGAGCAGTTCTTC.